This T cell receptor (beta chain) is from a study of human T cells and chemical hapten exposure. Study-wide points: Expanded TCR sets contained significantly more large CDR3 similarity clusters than controls.

About this clonotype itself: Antigen unknown.

It was the library that attached unique molecular identifiers to individual cDNA molecules. TCRdb recomputed calls from the RACE reads with MiXCR, one row per CDR3 protein. The repertoire includes tens of thousands of distinct CDR3 sequences, roughly 7.1% of them detected once, and 1.5% to 1.9% sits in the top ten. Described time point: patch test 1, 2 weeks after DPC sensitization. Treatment of the sample: therapeutic diphenylcyclopropenone sensitization with weekly scalp DPC. V lost 5 bases to trimming and J lost 7 bases, with 20 bases between them. The CDR3 contains 14 residues. CDR1 is SQVTM and CDR2 is ANQGSEA in the germline V gene.

V gene TRBV29-1 combines with J gene TRBJ2-5; D gene unclear. This TCR was recovered from a woman aged 30 to 39 with alopecia areata. Some clones in this sample may be carry-over from other donors' samples. The sample consisted of whole blood, taken in connection with sensitization to the hapten diphenylcyclopropenone (DPC). Here the CDR3 reads CSVSSSGPPGTQYF. CDR3 bases: TGCAGCGTTTCCTCCAGTGGGCCGCCGGGGACCCAGTACTTC.